The clone carrying this TCR beta chain was detected only a few times. Antigen: not known. The data belong to a study of T cells in Graves' hyperthyroidism and ophthalmopathy. Study-level information: The initial diagnosis was the point when peripheral blood was collected, ahead of any treatment.

In making diagnoses, clinical symptoms, serum thyroxine and TRAb, thyroid ultrasound and orbital computed tomography were all used. PBMCs were collected from an approximately 10 ml volume of fresh peripheral blood. CDR3 length: 13 residues. V lost 4 bases to trimming and J lost 8 bases; unmatched junction nucleotides: 6. In germline, CDR1 is SGHDN, CDR2 FVKESK. Amplified TCR beta CDR3 regions came from RNA transcripts. The HTBI set primed first-round TCR CDR3 RT-PCR. A single record per CDR3 protein comes from TCRdb applying MiXCR to the multiplex PCR reads. Among some 490,000 distinct CDR3 sequences listed, about 20% were seen once. Broader study findings: Within blood appeared most thyroid clonotypes that had expanded above 0.001.

Sequenced sample: blood. The V and J genes are TRBV14 and TRBJ1-2; 8 nucleotides align to TRBD1. The TCR originated in a woman in her 70s with Graves' ophthalmopathy. The CDR3 DNA reads as TGTGCCAGCAGCCTCCTACGGACAGGGGGCTACACCTTC. Translated, it gives CASSLLRTGGYTF. The full variable domain, with the rest looked up from reference TRBV14 and TRBJ1-2, is EAGVTQFPSHSVIEKGQTVTLRCDPISGHDNLYWYRRVMGKEIKFLLHFVKESKQDESGMPNNRFLAERTGGTYSTLKVQPAELEDSGVYFCASSLLRTGGYTFGSGTRLTVV.